This T cell receptor (beta chain) derives from a study of T cell clonotyping in hematopoietic cell transplantation. Study observations and caveats: Without cell sorting, CD4 versus CD8 contributions remain unresolved. At the given depth, recipient repertoires were over 95% de novo clonotypes.

The time point is: recipient sample about 28 days before transplant, after cytoreduction. A remark on this clone: The antigen remains undetermined.

Germline lookup yields CDR1 SGHRS and CDR2 YFSETQ. The CDR3 is 14 amino acids. J lost 2 bases, V lost 0 bases, and 0 bases had no gene match. Only in-frame clones appear in the TCRdb table, and some are missing; sequencing was by immunoSEQ multiplex PCR. The data show approximately 46,000 clones, with under 90% seen just once and 5.9% held by the top ten. This sequence was found in a man in his sixties with biphenotypic leukemia. Some clones in this sample may be carry-over from other donors' samples. The chain has TRBV5-1 and TRBJ2-7, with 9 nucleotides matching TRBD2. Here the sequenced sample was peripheral blood mononuclear cells, taken before stem cell transplant. The CDR3 protein is CASSLASGTYEQYF. CDR3 bases: TGCGCCAGCAGCTTGGCTAGCGGGACCTACGAGCAGTACTTC.